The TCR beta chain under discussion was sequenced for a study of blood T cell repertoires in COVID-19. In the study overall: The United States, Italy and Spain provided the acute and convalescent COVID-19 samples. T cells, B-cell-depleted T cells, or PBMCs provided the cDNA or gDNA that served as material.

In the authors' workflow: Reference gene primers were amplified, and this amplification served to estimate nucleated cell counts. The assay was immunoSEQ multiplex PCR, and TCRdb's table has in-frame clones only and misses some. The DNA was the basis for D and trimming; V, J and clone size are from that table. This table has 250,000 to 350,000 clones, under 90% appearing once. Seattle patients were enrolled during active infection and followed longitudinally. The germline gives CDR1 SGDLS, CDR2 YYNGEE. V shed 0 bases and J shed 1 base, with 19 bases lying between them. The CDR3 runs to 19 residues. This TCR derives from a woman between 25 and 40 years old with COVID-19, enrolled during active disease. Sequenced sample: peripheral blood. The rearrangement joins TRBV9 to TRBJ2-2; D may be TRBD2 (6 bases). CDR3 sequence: CASSVVVESGGMNTGELFF. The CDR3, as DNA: TGTGCCAGCAGCGTAGTGGTAGAGTCTGGCGGGATGAACACCGGGGAGCTGTTTTTT.